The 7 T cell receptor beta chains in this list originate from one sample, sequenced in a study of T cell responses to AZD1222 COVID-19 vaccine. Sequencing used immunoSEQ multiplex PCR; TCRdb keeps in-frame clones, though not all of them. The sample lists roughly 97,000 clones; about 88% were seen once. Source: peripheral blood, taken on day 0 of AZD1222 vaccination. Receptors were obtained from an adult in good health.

CDR3 sequence: CASSLSPEYGYTF. CDR3 nucleotide sequence: TGTGCCAGCAGTTTAAGTCCGGAATATGGCTACACCTTC. The V gene is TRBV27, the J gene TRBJ1-2; the D is unclear. V was cut by 2 bases and J by 5 bases, with 9 bases left in between. The CDR3 is 13 amino acids. CDR1 and CDR2 from the germline V gene are MNHEY and SMNVEV (reference sequence).

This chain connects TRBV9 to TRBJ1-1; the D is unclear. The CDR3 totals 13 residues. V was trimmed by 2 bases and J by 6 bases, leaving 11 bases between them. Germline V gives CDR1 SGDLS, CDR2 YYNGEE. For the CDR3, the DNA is TGTGCCAGCAGCGTCGGAAGCAAAGCTGAAGCTTTCTTT. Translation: CASSVGSKAEAFF.

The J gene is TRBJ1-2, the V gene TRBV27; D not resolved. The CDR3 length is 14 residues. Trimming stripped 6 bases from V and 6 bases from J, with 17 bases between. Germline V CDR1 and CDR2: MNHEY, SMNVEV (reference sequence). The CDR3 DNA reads TGTGCCAGCAGCCCCAGTGGGATGGCGCATGGCTACACCTTC. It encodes CASSPSGMAHGYTF.

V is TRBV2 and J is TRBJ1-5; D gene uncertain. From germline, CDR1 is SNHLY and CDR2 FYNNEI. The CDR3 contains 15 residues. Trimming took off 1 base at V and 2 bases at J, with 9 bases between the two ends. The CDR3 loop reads CASSEGQIGNQPQHF. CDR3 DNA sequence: TGTGCCAGCAGTGAAGGGCAAATCGGCAATCAGCCCCAGCATTTT.

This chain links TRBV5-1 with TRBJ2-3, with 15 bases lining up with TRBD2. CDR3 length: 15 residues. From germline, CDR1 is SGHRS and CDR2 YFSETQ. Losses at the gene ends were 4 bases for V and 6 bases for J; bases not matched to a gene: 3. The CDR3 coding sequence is TGCGCCAGCAGCAAGGGACTAGCGGGGGGTGATACGCAGTATTTT. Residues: CASSKGLAGGDTQYF.

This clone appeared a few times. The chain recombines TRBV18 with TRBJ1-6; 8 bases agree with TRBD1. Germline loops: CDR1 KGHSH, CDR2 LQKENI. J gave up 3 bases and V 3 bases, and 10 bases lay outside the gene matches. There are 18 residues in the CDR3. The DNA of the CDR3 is TGTGCCAGCTCACCCCGAGGACAGGGCGCGTACTATAATTCACCCCTCCACTTT. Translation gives CASSPRGQGAYYNSPLHF.

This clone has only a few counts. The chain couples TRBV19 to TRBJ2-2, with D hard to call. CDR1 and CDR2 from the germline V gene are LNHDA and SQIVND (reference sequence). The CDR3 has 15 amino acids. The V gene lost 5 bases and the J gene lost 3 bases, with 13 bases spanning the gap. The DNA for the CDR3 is TGTGCCAGTAGTTGGGCCCAGCGTGACACCGGGGAGCTGTTTTTT. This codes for CASSWAQRDTGELFF.